This T cell receptor (beta chain) was captured in a study of CD8+ T cells in alopecia areata. Study-level information: Percentage of affected scalp area was the basis on which treated patients' severity was scored.

Overall study findings and caveats: Clonality was higher in lesional than normal scalp, especially in alopecia totalis/universalis.

Treatment defined: oral pan-JAK inhibitor, 5-10 mg twice daily. Isolation of CD4+ and CD8+ T cells from PBMCs was achieved by sorting. After isolation, RNA underwent reverse transcription to generate cDNA as the sequencing template. Using immunoSEQ multiplex PCR, the repertoire was profiled, and TCRdb retains in-frame clones only, with some absent. The data hold roughly 200,000 clones, with around two fifths observed a single time. Notes on this clone: Its antigen remains unknown.

The sequenced sample was CD4+ T cells sorted from blood, obtained at approximately week 39, from a patient treated with tofacitinib. The clonotype was recovered from a human donor with alopecia areata.

The CDR3: CASSLPSRSTSYEQYF. CDR3 nucleotides: TGTGCCAGCAGCTTACCCTCGCGGAGCACCTCCTACGAGCAGTACTTC. The rearrangement links TRBV7-2 to TRBJ2-7; D ambiguous. CDR1 and CDR2 (germline): SGHTA, FQGNSA. V dropped 2 bases and J dropped 0 bases, with 14 bases sitting between them. CDR3 length equals 16 residues.